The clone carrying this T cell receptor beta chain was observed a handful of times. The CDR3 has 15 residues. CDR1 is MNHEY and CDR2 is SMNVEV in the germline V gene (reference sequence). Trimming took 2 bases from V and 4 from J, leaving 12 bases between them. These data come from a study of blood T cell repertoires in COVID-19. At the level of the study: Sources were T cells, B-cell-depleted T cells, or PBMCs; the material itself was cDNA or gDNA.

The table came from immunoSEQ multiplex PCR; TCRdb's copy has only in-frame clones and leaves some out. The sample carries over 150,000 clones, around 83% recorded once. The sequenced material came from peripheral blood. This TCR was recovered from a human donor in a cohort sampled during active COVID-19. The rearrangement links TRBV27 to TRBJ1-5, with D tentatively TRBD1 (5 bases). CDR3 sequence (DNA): TGTGCCAGCAGTTTAGCGGGGCCGGGGAATCAGCCCCAGCATTTT. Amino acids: CASSLAGPGNQPQHF.